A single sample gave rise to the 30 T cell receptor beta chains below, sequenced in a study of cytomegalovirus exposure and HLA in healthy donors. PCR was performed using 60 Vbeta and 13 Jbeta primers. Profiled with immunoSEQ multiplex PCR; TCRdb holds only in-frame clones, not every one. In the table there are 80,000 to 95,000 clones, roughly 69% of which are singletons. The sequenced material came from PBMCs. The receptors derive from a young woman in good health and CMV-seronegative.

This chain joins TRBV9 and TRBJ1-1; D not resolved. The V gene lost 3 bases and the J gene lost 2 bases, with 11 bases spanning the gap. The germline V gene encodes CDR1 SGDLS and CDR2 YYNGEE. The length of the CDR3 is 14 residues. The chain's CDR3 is CASSAEQFNTEAFF. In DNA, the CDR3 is TGTGCCAGCAGCGCCGAACAGTTCAACACTGAAGCTTTCTTT.

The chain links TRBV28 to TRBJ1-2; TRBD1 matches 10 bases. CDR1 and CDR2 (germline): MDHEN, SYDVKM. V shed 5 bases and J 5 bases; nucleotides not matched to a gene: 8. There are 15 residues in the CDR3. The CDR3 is CASSQSGTGVYGYTF. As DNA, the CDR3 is TGTGCCAGCAGTCAGTCCGGGACAGGGGTGTATGGCTACACCTTC.

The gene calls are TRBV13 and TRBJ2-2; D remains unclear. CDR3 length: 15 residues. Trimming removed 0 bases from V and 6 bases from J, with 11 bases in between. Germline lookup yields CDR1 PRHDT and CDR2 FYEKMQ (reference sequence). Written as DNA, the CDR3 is TGTGCCAGCAGCTTAGGTGTCAGTCGGGCCGGGGAGCTGTTTTTT. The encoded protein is CASSLGVSRAGELFF.

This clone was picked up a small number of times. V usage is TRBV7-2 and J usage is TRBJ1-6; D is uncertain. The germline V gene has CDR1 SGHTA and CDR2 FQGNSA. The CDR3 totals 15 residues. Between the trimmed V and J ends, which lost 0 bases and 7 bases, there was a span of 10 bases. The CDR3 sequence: CASSLAHGPNSPLHF. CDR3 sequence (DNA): TGTGCCAGCAGCTTAGCACATGGGCCCAATTCACCCCTCCACTTT.

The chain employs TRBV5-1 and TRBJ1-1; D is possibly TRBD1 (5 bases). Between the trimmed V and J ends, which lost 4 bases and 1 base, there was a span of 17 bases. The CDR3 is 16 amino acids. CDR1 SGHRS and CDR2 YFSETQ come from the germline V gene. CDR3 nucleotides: TGCGCCAGCAGCATGGGGGGAGGGAGTGCGAACACTGAAGCTTTCTTT. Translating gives CASSMGGGSANTEAFF.

As DNA, the CDR3 is TGCGCCAGCAGCTTGGGACTAGCGGGGCCTCAAGAGACCCAGTACTTC. Translation: CASSLGLAGPQETQYF. This chain joins TRBV5-1 and TRBJ2-5; 11 positions match TRBD2. Trimming took 0 bases from V and 2 from J; bases not matched to a gene: 3. In germline, CDR1 is SGHRS, CDR2 YFSETQ. This CDR3 has 16 amino acids.

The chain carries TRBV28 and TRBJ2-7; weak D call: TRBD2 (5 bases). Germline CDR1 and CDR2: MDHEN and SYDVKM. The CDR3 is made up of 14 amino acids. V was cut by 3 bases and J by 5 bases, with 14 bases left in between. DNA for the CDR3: TGTGCCAGCAGTTTTACAAAGTACGGGAACGAGCAGTACTTC. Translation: CASSFTKYGNEQYF.

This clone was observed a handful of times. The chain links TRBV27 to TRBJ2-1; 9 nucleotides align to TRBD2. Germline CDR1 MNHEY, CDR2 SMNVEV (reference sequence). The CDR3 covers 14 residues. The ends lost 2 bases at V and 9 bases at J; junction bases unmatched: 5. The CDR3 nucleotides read TGTGCCAGCAGTTTACGCGGGAGGGGTTTTGAGCAGTTCTTC. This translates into CASSLRGRGFEQFF.

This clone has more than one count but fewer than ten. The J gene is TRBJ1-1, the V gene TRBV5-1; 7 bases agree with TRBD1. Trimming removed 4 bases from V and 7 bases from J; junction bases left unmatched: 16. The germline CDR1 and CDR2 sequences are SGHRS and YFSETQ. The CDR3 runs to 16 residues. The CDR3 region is CASSGGPTGYVLEAFF. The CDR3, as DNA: TGCGCCAGCAGCGGGGGCCCGACAGGGTACGTCCTTGAAGCTTTCTTT.

The CDR3 DNA is TGCAGCGTTGTTCAGGGACTTCTAGCCAAAAACATTCAGTACTTC. It codes for CSVVQGLLAKNIQYF. The rearrangement joins TRBV29-1 to TRBJ2-4, with D maybe TRBD2 (6 bases). The germline V gene encodes CDR1 SQVTM and CDR2 ANQGSEA. The length of the CDR3 is 15 residues. Trimming took off 4 bases at V and 0 bases at J, with 13 bases between the two ends.

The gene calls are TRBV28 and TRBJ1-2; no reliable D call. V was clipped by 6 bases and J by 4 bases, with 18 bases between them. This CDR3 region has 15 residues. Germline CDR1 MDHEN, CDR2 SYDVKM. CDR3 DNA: TGTGCCAGCAGGGCAGACACCTCCCGGGGCTATGGCTACACCTTC. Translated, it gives CASRADTSRGYGYTF.

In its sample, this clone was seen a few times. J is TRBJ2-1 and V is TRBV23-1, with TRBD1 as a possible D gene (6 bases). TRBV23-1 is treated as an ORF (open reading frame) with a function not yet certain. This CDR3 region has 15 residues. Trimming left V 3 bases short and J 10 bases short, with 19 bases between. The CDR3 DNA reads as TGCGCCAGCAGTCACCCCCGAAAGGGGGACGGGGAGCAGTTCTTC. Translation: CASSHPRKGDGEQFF.

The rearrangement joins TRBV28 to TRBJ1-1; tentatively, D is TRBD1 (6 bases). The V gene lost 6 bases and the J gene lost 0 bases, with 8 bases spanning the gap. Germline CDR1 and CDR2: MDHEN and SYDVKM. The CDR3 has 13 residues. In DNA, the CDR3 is TGTGCCAGCAGAAGACAGGTGAACACTGAAGCTTTCTTT. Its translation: CASRRQVNTEAFF.

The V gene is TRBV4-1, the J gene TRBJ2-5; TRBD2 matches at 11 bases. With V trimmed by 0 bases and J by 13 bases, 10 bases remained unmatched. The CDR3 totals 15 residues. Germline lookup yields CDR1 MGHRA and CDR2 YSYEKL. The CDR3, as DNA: TGCGCCAGCAGCCAAGAGGCTAGCGGGGGGCGGACTTTGTACTTC. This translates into CASSQEASGGRTLYF.

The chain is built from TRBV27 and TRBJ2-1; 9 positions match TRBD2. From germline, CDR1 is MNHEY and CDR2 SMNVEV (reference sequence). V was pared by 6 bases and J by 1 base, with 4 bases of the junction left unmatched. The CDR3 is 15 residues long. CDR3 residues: CASRGGGVSYNEQFF. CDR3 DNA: TGTGCCAGCAGGGGCGGGGGGGTGTCCTACAATGAGCAGTTCTTC.

The CDR3 DNA reads as TGTGCCAGCAGTCCGGGGGGGGCGGACACCATATATTTT. This sequence encodes CASSPGGADTIYF. The V gene is TRBV7-8, the J gene TRBJ1-3; possible D gene TRBD1, 6 bases. CDR1 is SGHVS, CDR2 FQNEAQ, per germline. V lost 6 bases and J 8 bases, leaving 14 bases between the germline ends. The CDR3 totals 13 residues.

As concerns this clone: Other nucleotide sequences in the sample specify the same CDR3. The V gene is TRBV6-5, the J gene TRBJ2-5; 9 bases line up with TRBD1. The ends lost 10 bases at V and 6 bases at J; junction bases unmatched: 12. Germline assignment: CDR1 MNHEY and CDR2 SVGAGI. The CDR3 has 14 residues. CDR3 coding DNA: TGTGCCACCTTCCGGGACGGGACAGGGCAGACCCAGTACTTC. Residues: CATFRDGTGQTQYF.

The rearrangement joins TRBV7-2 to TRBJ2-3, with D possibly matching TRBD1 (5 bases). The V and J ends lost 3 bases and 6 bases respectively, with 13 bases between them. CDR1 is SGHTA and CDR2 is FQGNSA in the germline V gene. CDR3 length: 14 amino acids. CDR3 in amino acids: CASSFQGATDTQYF. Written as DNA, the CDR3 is TGTGCCAGCAGCTTTCAGGGTGCAACGGATACGCAGTATTTT.

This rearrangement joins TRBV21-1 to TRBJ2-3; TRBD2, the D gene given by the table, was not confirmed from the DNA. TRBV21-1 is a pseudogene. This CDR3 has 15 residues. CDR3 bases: TGTGCCAGCAGCCTTAGCGGGAGGGCCGCAGATACGCAGTATTTT. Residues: CASSLSGRAADTQYF.

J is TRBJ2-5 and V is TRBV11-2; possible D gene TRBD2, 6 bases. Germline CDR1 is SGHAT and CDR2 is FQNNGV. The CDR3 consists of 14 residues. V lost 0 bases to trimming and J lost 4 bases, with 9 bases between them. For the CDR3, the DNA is TGTGCCAGCAGCTTAGAACTAGCATCAGAGACCCAGTACTTC. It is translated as CASSLELASETQYF.

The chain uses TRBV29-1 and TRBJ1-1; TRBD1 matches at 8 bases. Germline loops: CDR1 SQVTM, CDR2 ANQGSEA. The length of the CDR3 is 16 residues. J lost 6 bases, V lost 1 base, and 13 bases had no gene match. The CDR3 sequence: CSVEARGQALSAEAFF. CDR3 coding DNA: TGCAGCGTTGAAGCGAGGGGACAGGCTCTCTCTGCTGAAGCTTTCTTT.

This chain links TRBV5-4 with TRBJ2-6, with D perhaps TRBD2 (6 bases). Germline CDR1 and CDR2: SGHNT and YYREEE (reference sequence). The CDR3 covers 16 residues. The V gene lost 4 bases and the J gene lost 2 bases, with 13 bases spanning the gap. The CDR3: CASSPGGSTGANVLTF. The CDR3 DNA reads TGTGCCAGCAGCCCCGGAGGGTCCACTGGGGCCAACGTCCTGACTTTC.

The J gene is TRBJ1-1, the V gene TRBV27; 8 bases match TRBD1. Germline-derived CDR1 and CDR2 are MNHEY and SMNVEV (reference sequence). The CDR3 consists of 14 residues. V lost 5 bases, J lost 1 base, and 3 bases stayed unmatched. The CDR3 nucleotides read TGTGCCAGCAGTACAACAGGGGGGAACACTGAAGCTTTCTTT. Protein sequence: CASSTTGGNTEAFF.

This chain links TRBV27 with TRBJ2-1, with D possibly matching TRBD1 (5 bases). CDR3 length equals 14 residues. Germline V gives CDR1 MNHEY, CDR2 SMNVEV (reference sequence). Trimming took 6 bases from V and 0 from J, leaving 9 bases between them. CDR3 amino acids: CASSRQSSYNEQFF. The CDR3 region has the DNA TGTGCCAGCAGCCGACAGAGCTCCTACAATGAGCAGTTCTTC.

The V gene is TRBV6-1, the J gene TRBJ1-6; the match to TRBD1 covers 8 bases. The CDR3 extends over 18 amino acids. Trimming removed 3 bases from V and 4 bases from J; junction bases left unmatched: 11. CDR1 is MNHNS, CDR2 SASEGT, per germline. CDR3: CASSDPGTGISYNSPLHF. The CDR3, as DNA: TGTGCCAGCAGTGACCCGGGGACAGGCATTTCTTATAATTCACCCCTCCACTTT.

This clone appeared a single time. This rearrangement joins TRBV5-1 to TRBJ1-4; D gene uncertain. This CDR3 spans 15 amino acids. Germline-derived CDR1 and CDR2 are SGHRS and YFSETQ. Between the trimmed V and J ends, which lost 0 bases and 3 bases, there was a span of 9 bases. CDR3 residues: CASSLAHSPNEKLFF. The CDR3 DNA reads TGCGCCAGCAGCTTGGCCCACAGTCCTAATGAAAAACTGTTTTTT.

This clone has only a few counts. The CDR3 nucleotides are TGTGCCATCAGTGAGGCGGAGTACTTCTATGGCTACACCTTC. It specifies CAISEAEYFYGYTF. The chain recombines TRBV10-3 with TRBJ1-2; D call uncertain. The V end lost 2 bases, the J end lost 4 bases, and 11 bases lay between the germline ends. The germline gives CDR1 ENHRY, CDR2 SYGVKD. The CDR3 sequence is 14 residues long.

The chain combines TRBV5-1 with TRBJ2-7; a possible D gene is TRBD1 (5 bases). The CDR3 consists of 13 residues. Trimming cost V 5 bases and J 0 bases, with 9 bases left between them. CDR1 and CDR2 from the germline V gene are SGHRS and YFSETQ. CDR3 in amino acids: CASREGHSYEQYF. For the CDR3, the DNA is TGCGCCAGCAGGGAAGGACACTCCTACGAGCAGTACTTC.

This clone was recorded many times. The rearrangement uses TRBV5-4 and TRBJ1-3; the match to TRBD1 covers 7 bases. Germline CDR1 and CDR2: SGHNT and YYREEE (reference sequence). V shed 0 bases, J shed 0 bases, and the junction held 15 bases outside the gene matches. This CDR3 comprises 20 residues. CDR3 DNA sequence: TGTGCCAGCAGCTTGGGACGCGGGCAGGGGGTCCAGTCCTCTGGAAACACCATATATTTT. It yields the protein CASSLGRGQGVQSSGNTIYF.

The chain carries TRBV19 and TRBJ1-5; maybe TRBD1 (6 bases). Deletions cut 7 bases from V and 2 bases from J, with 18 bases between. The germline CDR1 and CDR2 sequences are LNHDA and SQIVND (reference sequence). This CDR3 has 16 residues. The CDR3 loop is CASTPGGAKGNQPQHF. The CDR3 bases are TGTGCCAGTACCCCGGGGGGGGCCAAGGGCAATCAGCCCCAGCATTTT.